Each of the 9 T cell receptor beta chains below was sequenced from the same sample in a study of blood T cell repertoires in COVID-19. Produced via immunoSEQ multiplex PCR; TCRdb's table is partial and in-frame only. The profile covers 35,000 to 50,000 clones, with approximately 88% appearing a single time and roughly 3.6% taken by the ten largest. Sequencing input: peripheral blood. Every receptor here comes from a human donor in a cohort sampled during active COVID-19.

The gene calls are TRBV18 and TRBJ1-2; D possibly corresponds to TRBD1 (5 bases). The CDR3 loop spans 15 amino acids. Germline V gene sequence: CDR1 KGHSH, CDR2 LQKENI. The V end lost 3 bases, the J end lost 0 bases, and 11 bases lay between the germline ends. CDR3 protein: CASSPTDTSNYGYTF. The CDR3 region has the DNA TGTGCCAGCTCACCGACGGACACCTCTAACTATGGCTACACCTTC.

The rearrangement joins TRBV9 to TRBJ2-1; 9 bases map to TRBD2. Germline loops: CDR1 SGDLS, CDR2 YYNGEE. V dropped 1 base and J dropped 6; count of bases not matched to a gene: 14. The CDR3 is 18 amino acids. In nucleotides, the CDR3 is TGTGCCAGCAGCGTATGGCTCTCGCGGGAGGGCCATCGCAATGAGCAGTTCTTC. This encodes CASSVWLSREGHRNEQFF.

The rearrangement joins TRBV24-1 to TRBJ2-3, with D tentatively TRBD2 (7 bases). The germline V and J ends were trimmed by 8 bases and 0 bases, with 26 bases remaining between them. The germline V gene has CDR1 KGHDR and CDR2 SFDVKD. The CDR3 extends over 19 amino acids. CDR3 loop: CATNNGGALRIKSTDTQYF. The CDR3, as DNA: TGTGCCACCAATAATGGGGGGGCCTTAAGAATAAAGAGCACAGATACGCAGTATTTT.

This CDR3 is CASPREGPDTGELFF. The CDR3 DNA sequence: TGTGCCAGCCCTCGGGAGGGCCCGGACACCGGGGAGCTGTTTTTT. J is TRBJ2-2 and V is TRBV5-6; 8 bases are shared with TRBD2. With 7 bases clipped from V and 3 bases from J, the junction kept 8 bases outside the gene matches. This CDR3 is 15 amino acids long. Germline CDR1 and CDR2: SGHDT and YYEEEE.

The chain combines TRBV9 with TRBJ1-5, with D maybe TRBD1 (5 bases). The CDR3 covers 14 residues. V was clipped by 0 bases and J by 8 bases, with 12 bases between them. Germline values: CDR1 SGDLS, CDR2 YYNGEE. The CDR3 DNA reads as TGTGCCAGCAGCGTAGATGACGGGGGAGAGCCCCAGCATTTT. Its protein product is CASSVDDGGEPQHF.

In its sample, this clone was seen a few times. The V call is TRBV4-1, the J call TRBJ2-7; 10 nucleotides agree with TRBD1. After removal of 3 bases from V and 2 bases from J, the junction contained 4 bases not matched to a gene. This CDR3 region has 15 residues. Germline loops: CDR1 MGHRA, CDR2 YSYEKL. The CDR3 reads CASSQTGGRAYEQYF. In nucleotides, the CDR3 is TGCGCCAGCAGCCAGACAGGGGGCAGGGCCTACGAGCAGTACTTC.

This rearrangement joins TRBV24-1 to TRBJ2-3; 10 bases align to TRBD1. The ends lost 4 bases at V and 6 bases at J; junction bases unmatched: 12. The CDR3 consists of 17 residues. Germline V lookup: CDR1 KGHDR, CDR2 SFDVKD. In nucleotides, the CDR3 is TGTGCCACCAGTGACCCCCGGGGGACAGGGGAGTTTGATACGCAGTATTTT. It codes for CATSDPRGTGEFDTQYF.

CDR3: CASSYDRGDTIYF. In DNA form, the CDR3 reads TGCGCCAGCAGCTACGACAGGGGAGACACCATATATTTT. The chain employs TRBV5-1 and TRBJ1-3; 8 nucleotides match TRBD1. With 3 bases clipped from V and 8 bases from J, the junction kept 4 bases outside the gene matches. This CDR3 is 13 amino acids long. Per the germline V gene, CDR1 is SGHRS and CDR2 is YFSETQ.

This clone occurred once. This sequence joins TRBV6-1 and TRBJ2-3; D possibly corresponds to TRBD2 (5 bases). There are 16 residues in the CDR3. Germline V gene data show CDR1 as MNHNS and CDR2 as SASEGT. V was trimmed by 6 bases and J by 0 bases, leaving 16 bases between them. The CDR3 coding sequence is TGTGCCAGCAGGGAACCCCAAGCGGTTAGCACAGATACGCAGTATTTT. This sequence encodes CASREPQAVSTDTQYF.